Included here is one T cell receptor beta chain sequence, with context. As yet, its antigen is unknown. This specimen comes from a study of shared clonotypes between healthy human individuals. Study summary: The cohort comprised a couple of women and a few men. Their ages spanned 18 to 49 years.

The protocol was immunoSEQ multiplex PCR, while the TCRdb copy is restricted to in-frame clones and leaves out a portion. Of millions of clones in the sample, roughly 94% were seen once. Study results and caveats: The naive CD4 repertoires of four donors were compared, and about 5% of clonotypes were shared.

CDR1 is MDHEN, CDR2 SYDVKM, per germline. This CDR3 contains 13 residues. V gave up 3 bases and J gave up 7 bases, with 12 bases separating them. V and J are TRBV28 and TRBJ1-2; TRBD1 is a possible D gene (5 bases). The sequence was obtained from a man younger than 30 in good health. The sample comprised naive CD4+ T cells sorted from blood. Subset of the sample: CD45RA+ positively selected. CDR3 region: CASSFSGGSGYTF. CDR3 DNA sequence: TGTGCCAGCAGTTTCTCGGGGGGGAGTGGCTACACCTTC.